This section outlines one T cell receptor (beta chain) sequence together with its context. What it recognizes is unknown. The V gene lost 0 bases and the J gene lost 6 bases, with 9 bases spanning the gap. Germline assignment: CDR1 SGHTA and CDR2 FQGTGA. The CDR3 length is 14 residues. These data originate in a study of post-analysis software for immune sequencing data. Looking at the study overall: Several disease courses (relapsing-remitting, secondary progressive and progressive-relapsing) of multiple sclerosis were included.

Sequencing libraries made from TCR beta cDNA carried unique molecular identifiers. Approximately 500,000 cDNA molecules were recovered from an input of roughly 0.95 to 10 million T cells. TCRdb re-called the PCR reads with MiXCR, one entry per CDR3 protein. The profile covers 600,000 to 700,000 distinct CDR3 sequences, with about 60% appearing a single time and roughly 12% taken by the ten largest. Findings and caveats of the study: When compared against controls, multiple sclerosis patients showed significantly lower normalized Chao1 diversity. Under the F measure, samples that were prepared in one batch clustered strongly together. Patients showed TRBV5-6, TRBV5-1 and TRBV20-1 among 4 or 5 TRBV segments more frequent than in controls.

This chain links TRBV7-3 with TRBJ2-1; D is unresolved. This sequence originates from a girl aged 2 to 10 with multiple sclerosis. Specimen: blood. The CDR3 region has the DNA TGTGCCAGCAGCTTAACGCACGTCTCCAATGAGCAGTTCTTC. Translation gives CASSLTHVSNEQFF. Full variable domain (remainder filled in from reference TRBV7-3 and TRBJ2-1): GAGVSQTPSNKVTEKGKYVELRCDPISGHTALYWYRQSLGQGPEFLIYFQGTGAADDSGLPNDRFFAVRPEGSVSTLKIQRTERGDSAVYLCASSLTHVSNEQFFGPGTRLTVL.